The TCR beta chain under discussion was sequenced for a study of blood T cell repertoires in COVID-19. Allocation to cohorts depended on clinical history reported by the participants. Participants classified as exposed had met a COVID-19 case within 2 weeks before study entry. TCRdb keeps only in-frame clones here, not all; method: immunoSEQ multiplex PCR. The repertoire holds 300,000 to 450,000 clones, with approximately 91% as singletons. This CDR3 spans 15 amino acids. V lost 3 bases to trimming and J lost 6 bases; unmatched junction nucleotides: 3. Germline V CDR1 and CDR2: SGHVS, FNYEAQ. On this clone itself: Other DNA sequences of this sample code for an identical CDR3.

The rearrangement joins TRBV7-6 to TRBJ1-5; 12 bases map to TRBD1. The sequencing sample was made of PBMCs or T cells enriched from blood (not recorded which). This TCR came from a woman under 40 who had been exposed to COVID-19. The CDR3 region has the DNA TGTGCCAGCAGCTTGGGACAGGGGGCAAGTCAGCCCCAGCATTTT. Translated: CASSLGQGASQPQHF.